Below, one T cell receptor (beta chain) is given with its context. Its antigen is still unknown. This sample was included in a study of T-cell memory formation after mild COVID-19. In the study overall: Largely, TCR clusters stayed within a single donor.

Germline V lookup: CDR1 SGHKS, CDR2 YYEKEE (reference sequence). The CDR3 has 13 residues. Between the trimmed V and J ends, which lost 1 base and 4 bases, there was a span of 9 bases. It was 5'RACE with constant-segment primers that produced the TCR alpha and TCR beta cDNA libraries, which carried sample barcodes and UMIs. TCRdb called the 5' RACE reads again in MiXCR, with one record for every CDR3 protein. This sample has roughly 250,000 distinct CDR3 sequences; around 15% occur once, and the top ten carry roughly 21%. Whole-study findings and limits: Pre-infection memory carried some responding clones, suggesting that cross-reactive memory joined. A second wave of clones peaked on day 37, and their SARS-CoV-2 specificity went unconfirmed.

The sequenced sample was PBMCs or a T cell subset sorted from them (not recorded which). This TCR was sampled from a young man who had mild COVID-19 (a few samples of this study predate the infection). Cell type and time point are not known. This chain uses TRBV5-5 with TRBJ2-7, with D perhaps TRBD1 or TRBD2 (6 bases each). In nucleotides, the CDR3 is TGTGCCAGCAGCTTGCGGGGGCGATACGAGCAGTACTTC. This sequence encodes CASSLRGRYEQYF.